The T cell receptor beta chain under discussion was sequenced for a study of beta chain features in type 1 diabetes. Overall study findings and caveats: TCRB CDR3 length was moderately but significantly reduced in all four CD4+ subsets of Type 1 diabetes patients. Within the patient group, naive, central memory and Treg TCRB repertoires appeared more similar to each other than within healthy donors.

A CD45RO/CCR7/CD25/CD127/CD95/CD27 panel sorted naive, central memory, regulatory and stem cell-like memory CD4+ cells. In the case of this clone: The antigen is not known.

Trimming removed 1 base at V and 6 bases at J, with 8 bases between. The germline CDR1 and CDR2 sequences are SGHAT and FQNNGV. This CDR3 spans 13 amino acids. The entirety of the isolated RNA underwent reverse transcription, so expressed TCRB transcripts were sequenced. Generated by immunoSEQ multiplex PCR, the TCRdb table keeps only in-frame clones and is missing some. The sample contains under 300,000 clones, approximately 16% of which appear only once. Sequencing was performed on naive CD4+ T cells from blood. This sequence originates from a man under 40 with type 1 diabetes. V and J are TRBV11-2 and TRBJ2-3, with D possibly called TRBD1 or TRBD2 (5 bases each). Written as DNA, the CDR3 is TGTGCCAGCAGCTTAGGTGGGACGGATACGCAGTATTTT. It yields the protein CASSLGGTDTQYF.